Included here is one T cell receptor (beta chain) sequence, with context. Its target is unknown. Time point of the sample: week 11, during vaccination. Topical imiquimod accompanied each vaccine dose, which consisted of 300 ug of mutant IDH1 20-mer peptide. The assay was immunoSEQ multiplex PCR, and TCRdb's table has in-frame clones only and misses some. The sample contains around 62,000 clones, approximately 89% of which appear only once. These data are taken from a study of a mutant IDH1 vaccine in newly diagnosed glioma. Per germline, CDR1 SGHAT and CDR2 FQNNGV. V shed 5 bases and J 5 bases; nucleotides not matched to a gene: 8. This CDR3 comprises 14 residues.

The material sequenced was PBMCs, taken from a glioma patient whose treatment included an IDH1 peptide vaccine. This sequence joins TRBV11-2 and TRBJ2-5; TRBD1 agrees at 7 bases. This TCR was recovered from a man between 35 and 55 years old with glioma. The CDR3 DNA follows: TGTGCCAGCAGCACCCAGACAGGGCGGGAGACCCAGTACTTC. This encodes CASSTQTGRETQYF.